These T cell receptor beta chains were read from a single sample in a study of blood T cell repertoires in COVID-19. Libraries were prepared by immunoSEQ multiplex PCR; TCRdb keeps only in-frame clonotypes and omits some of them. The sample lists roughly 260,000 clones; 79% were seen once. The material sequenced was peripheral blood. The receptors were sampled from a woman between 35 and 50 years old with active or convalescent COVID-19. The CDR3 runs from the conserved cysteine through the conserved F or W. The D gene is left open where the match is weak. Some rows have no size entry. The others give once, few or many, or a class for an expanded clone.

d_call: .; clone_size: .; v_call: TRBV6-5; j_call: TRBJ2-5; cdr3_aa: CASRAGPREETQYF; cdr3_nt: TGTGCCAGCAGGGCCGGGCCGAGGGAAGAGACCCAGTACTTC
d_call: .; clone_size: .; v_call: TRBV6-5; j_call: TRBJ2-1; cdr3_aa: CASTPVSSYNEQFF; cdr3_nt: TGTGCCAGCACTCCAGTTTCCAGCTACAATGAGCAGTTCTTC
d_call: TRBD2; clone_size: .; v_call: TRBV20-1; j_call: TRBJ2-1; cdr3_aa: CSASIAGTRSNEQFF; cdr3_nt: TGCAGTGCTAGTATAGCGGGGACACGAAGCAATGAGCAGTTCTTC
d_call: TRBD1; clone_size: .; v_call: TRBV5-4; j_call: TRBJ1-1; cdr3_aa: CASSLPGQAEAFF; cdr3_nt: TGTGCCAGCAGCTTGCCTGGACAGGCTGAAGCTTTCTTT
d_call: .; clone_size: .; v_call: TRBV2; j_call: TRBJ1-4; cdr3_aa: CASRLPTNEKLFF; cdr3_nt: TGTGCCAGCAGGCTACCAACTAATGAAAAACTGTTTTTT
d_call: .; clone_size: .; v_call: TRBV28; j_call: TRBJ2-3; cdr3_aa: CASSFAHADTQYF; cdr3_nt: TGTGCCAGCAGTTTCGCGCACGCAGATACGCAGTATTTT
d_call: .; clone_size: .; v_call: TRBV4-1; j_call: TRBJ2-2; cdr3_aa: CASSQVQGANTGELFF; cdr3_nt: TGCGCCAGCAGCCAAGTCCAGGGCGCAAACACCGGGGAGCTGTTTTTT
d_call: .; clone_size: .; v_call: TRBV2; j_call: TRBJ1-5; cdr3_aa: CASSEVQRGNQPQHF; cdr3_nt: TGTGCCAGCAGTGAAGTTCAAAGGGGGAATCAGCCCCAGCATTTT
d_call: TRBD1; clone_size: few; v_call: TRBV3-1/TRBV3-2; j_call: TRBJ1-4; cdr3_aa: CASTSGTGSEKLFF; cdr3_nt: TGTGCCAGCACCTCCGGGACAGGGTCTGAAAAACTGTTTTTT
d_call: .; clone_size: .; v_call: TRBV5-8; j_call: TRBJ1-4; cdr3_aa: CASSFGQGSEKLFF; cdr3_nt: TGTGCCAGCAGCTTCGGGCAGGGTAGTGAAAAACTGTTTTTT